Presented here are 24 T cell receptor beta chains from one specimen sequenced in a study of cytomegalovirus exposure and HLA in healthy donors. The PCR used 60 Vbeta and 13 Jbeta primers. This table comes from immunoSEQ multiplex PCR, and its TCRdb copy is limited to in-frame clones, with some not included. The sample contains some 130,000 clones, around 85% of which appear only once. Input material: PBMCs. Source of these receptors: a boy aged 10-17 years in good health and CMV-seronegative.

The chain recombines TRBV7-8 with TRBJ2-1; D is perhaps TRBD1 (6 bases). Germline assignment: CDR1 SGHVS and CDR2 FQNEAQ. The CDR3 contains 12 residues. V was cut by 4 bases and J by 9 bases, with 10 bases left in between. In DNA, the CDR3 is TGTGCCAGCAGCTCAGGGGTGGGTGAGCAGTTCTTC. Translating gives CASSSGVGEQFF.

V is TRBV7-3 and J is TRBJ1-2, with a tentative D call TRBD1 (6 bases). V gave up 5 bases and J gave up 1 base, with 14 bases separating them. Germline CDR1 reads SGHTA; CDR2 reads FQGTGA. This CDR3 region has 15 residues. CDR3 amino acids: CASSEQGGINYGYTF. The CDR3 DNA is TGTGCCAGCAGCGAACAGGGAGGGATTAACTATGGCTACACCTTC.

The chain has TRBV7-2 and TRBJ1-1; 8 bases map to TRBD1. Losses at the gene ends were 1 base for V and 5 bases for J; bases not matched to a gene: 6. Germline lookup yields CDR1 SGHTA and CDR2 FQGNSA. The CDR3 is 15 residues long. CDR3 loop: CASSLEDRVRTEAFF. The CDR3 DNA sequence: TGTGCCAGCAGCTTAGAGGACAGGGTAAGGACTGAAGCTTTCTTT.

The chain uses TRBV6-5 and TRBJ2-2; 9 bases match TRBD1. The ends lost 2 bases at V and 5 bases at J; junction bases unmatched: 6. Germline CDR1 is MNHEY and CDR2 is SVGAGI. The CDR3 loop spans 16 amino acids. CDR3 bases: TGTGCCAGCAGTTACATGGGGACAGGGCAAACCGGGGAGCTGTTTTTT. It encodes CASSYMGTGQTGELFF.

The chain recombines TRBV14 with TRBJ1-5; unclear D gene. The CDR3 length is 11 residues. Germline CDR1 is SGHDN and CDR2 is FVKESK. The V and J ends lost 4 bases and 5 bases respectively, with 3 bases between them. CDR3 DNA: TGTGCCAGCAGCCCGTATCAGCCCCAGCATTTT. Amino acids: CASSPYQPQHF.

The V gene is TRBV4-1, the J gene TRBJ2-2, with 13 nucleotides matching TRBD2. The germline V gene has CDR1 MGHRA and CDR2 YSYEKL. Germline trimming cut 4 bases from V and 0 bases from J; bases unmatched to any gene: 5. This CDR3 contains 18 residues. CDR3 in amino acids: CASSPRTSGRPNTGELFF. CDR3 coding DNA: TGCGCCAGCAGCCCGCGGACTAGCGGGAGACCGAACACCGGGGAGCTGTTTTTT.

The rearrangement joins TRBV10-3 to TRBJ2-7, with 9 bases aligning to TRBD2. The junction had 4 bases not matched to a gene; V was cut back by 7 bases and J by 6 bases. Germline lookup yields CDR1 ENHRY and CDR2 SYGVKD. The CDR3 runs to 12 residues. As DNA, the CDR3 is TGTGCCATCACCGGGACTAGCAGCGAGCAGTACTTC. This encodes CAITGTSSEQYF.

The DNA for the CDR3 is TGTGCCAGCAGCGTAGGCAGGGGCGAAGGCTACACCTTC. This encodes CASSVGRGEGYTF. V gene TRBV9 combines with J gene TRBJ1-2; the D gene is possibly TRBD1 (6 bases). V gave up 0 bases and J gave up 8 bases, with 11 bases separating them. The CDR3 runs 13 residues. CDR1 and CDR2 from the germline V gene are SGDLS and YYNGEE.

J is TRBJ2-7 and V is TRBV6-5; the D gene is possibly TRBD1 (5 bases). The CDR3 contains 14 residues. With 4 bases removed from V and 5 bases from J, the gap between germline ends came to 15 bases. CDR1 and CDR2 from the germline V gene are MNHEY and SVGAGI. CDR3 nucleotide sequence: TGTGCCAGCAGTTCCTCCTACAGGAGTGACGAGCAGTACTTC. Translated: CASSSSYRSDEQYF.

The chain has TRBV18 and TRBJ2-7; weak D call: TRBD2 (6 bases). The V end lost 3 bases, the J end lost 0 bases, and 15 bases lay between the germline ends. Germline CDR1 and CDR2: KGHSH and LQKENI. The CDR3 sequence is 16 residues long. This CDR3 reads CASSPLGGGGSYEQYF. The DNA for the CDR3 is TGTGCCAGCTCACCCTTGGGGGGAGGAGGCTCCTACGAGCAGTACTTC.

The chain couples TRBV5-1 to TRBJ2-5; 11 nucleotides line up with TRBD2. CDR3 length: 16 amino acids. Germline V lookup: CDR1 SGHRS, CDR2 YFSETQ. The J segment lost 5 bases and the V segment lost 1 base, leaving 7 bases of the junction unmatched. CDR3 protein: CASSLLDSGGGETQYF. The DNA of the CDR3 is TGCGCCAGCAGCTTGTTGGATAGCGGGGGGGGTGAGACCCAGTACTTC.

The chain uses TRBV25-1 and TRBJ2-7; D is unclear. Trimming took off 6 bases at V and 0 bases at J, with 6 bases between the two ends. Germline V gives CDR1 MGHDK, CDR2 SYGVNS. This CDR3 is 12 amino acids long. The CDR3 DNA is TGTGCCAGCAGGTTTAGCTCCTACGAGCAGTACTTC. This encodes CASRFSSYEQYF.

This chain connects TRBV5-1 to TRBJ2-5, with 12 nucleotides matching TRBD2. Germline CDR1 reads SGHRS; CDR2 reads YFSETQ. This CDR3 has 17 amino acids. J gave up 4 bases and V 0 bases, and 7 bases lay outside the gene matches. CDR3 sequence (DNA): TGCGCCAGCAGCTTGGTGGCTAGCGGGGGGGCTGGAGAGACCCAGTACTTC. This codes for CASSLVASGGAGETQYF.

This chain uses TRBV19 with TRBJ1-5, with TRBD1 as a possible D gene (5 bases). Germline lookup yields CDR1 LNHDA and CDR2 SQIVND (reference sequence). CDR3 size: 13 residues. With 6 bases removed from V and 4 bases from J, the gap between germline ends came to 10 bases. CDR3 region: CASRVQGNQPQHF. CDR3 in DNA: TGTGCCAGTAGGGTCCAGGGAAATCAGCCCCAGCATTTT.

The CDR3 loop is CASSPTRNEQFF. The CDR3 DNA is TGTGCCAGCAGCCCCACCAGGAATGAGCAGTTCTTC. The chain carries TRBV7-9 and TRBJ2-1; D ambiguous. Germline assignment: CDR1 SEHNR and CDR2 FQNEAQ (reference sequence). V was shortened by 5 bases and J by 7 bases, with 9 bases between the two germline ends. This CDR3 contains 12 residues. Together with reference TRBV7-9 and TRBJ2-1, the CDR3 gives the full variable domain: DTGVSQNPRHKITKRGQNVTFRCDPISEHNRLYWYRQTLGQGPEFLTYFQNEAQLEKSRLLSDRFSAERPKGSFSTLEIQRTEQGDSAMYLCASSPTRNEQFFGPGTRLTVL.

This chain connects TRBV20-1 to TRBJ2-7, with a tentative D call TRBD1 (5 bases). V lost 6 bases, J lost 4 bases, and 10 bases lay in between. CDR1 and CDR2 (germline): DFQATT, SNEGSKA (reference sequence). The CDR3 loop spans 11 amino acids. CDR3 residues: CSAPDIYEQYF. CDR3 sequence (DNA): TGCAGTGCCCCGGACATATACGAGCAGTACTTC.

The chain carries TRBV7-2 and TRBJ2-1, with TRBD2 as a possible D gene (5 bases). CDR1 and CDR2 (germline): SGHTA, FQGNSA. This CDR3 is 12 amino acids long. V gave up 0 bases and J gave up 10 bases, with 7 bases separating them. The CDR3: CASSLALAEQFF. The DNA of the CDR3 is TGTGCCAGCAGCTTAGCGCTAGCAGAGCAGTTCTTC.

In this sample, this clone turned up once. V usage is TRBV30 and J usage is TRBJ2-7, with 8 bases aligning to TRBD2. Trimming cost V 1 base and J 0 bases; bases outside gene matches: 5. Per the germline V gene, CDR1 is GTSNPN and CDR2 is SVGIG (reference sequence). The CDR3 contains 15 residues. CDR3 nucleotides: TGTGCCTGGAGTGACCCGGGACTAGTCTCCTACGAGCAGTACTTC. Translating gives CAWSDPGLVSYEQYF.

This clone has just one count. The V call is TRBV5-4, the J call TRBJ1-3, with D maybe TRBD1 (6 bases). This CDR3 region has 15 residues. The V gene's germline CDR1 is SGHNT and CDR2 YYREEE (reference sequence). Trimming cost V 3 bases and J 0 bases, with 10 bases left between them. The CDR3 protein is CASSSDRLSGNTIYF. The DNA for the CDR3 is TGTGCCAGCAGCTCTGACAGGCTCTCTGGAAACACCATATATTTT.

This chain connects TRBV29-1 to TRBJ1-2, with 8 bases lining up with TRBD1. This CDR3 comprises 14 residues. V lost 4 bases and J lost 6; bases outside the gene matches: 10. The germline V gene encodes CDR1 SQVTM and CDR2 ANQGSEA. CDR3: CSVVGTGLWDGYTF. CDR3 coding DNA: TGCAGCGTTGTCGGGACAGGCTTGTGGGATGGCTACACCTTC.

This clone has just one count. This chain uses TRBV27 with TRBJ2-5; the D gene is possibly TRBD1 (5 bases). Between the trimmed V and J ends, which lost 3 bases and 6 bases, there was a span of 11 bases. Germline-derived CDR1 and CDR2 are MNHEY and SMNVEV (reference sequence). There are 13 residues in the CDR3. The CDR3 region has the DNA TGTGCCAGCAGTTTGGGGCAGGGAAAGACCCAGTACTTC. It is translated as CASSLGQGKTQYF.

This clone was recorded once. The CDR3 sequence is CASSYPDRGYYGYTF. The CDR3 bases are TGTGCCAGCAGTTACCCCGACCGGGGGTACTATGGCTACACCTTC. The chain uses TRBV6-6 and TRBJ1-2; possibly TRBD1 for D (5 bases). The V end lost 2 bases, the J end lost 3 bases, and 13 bases lay between the germline ends. Germline CDR1 reads MNHNY; CDR2 reads SVGAGI (reference sequence). The CDR3 has 15 amino acids.

The gene calls are TRBV27 and TRBJ2-2, with D unclear. Deletions cut 1 base from V and 3 bases from J, with 6 bases between. Germline values: CDR1 MNHEY, CDR2 SMNVEV (reference sequence). The CDR3 has 14 amino acids. Here the CDR3 reads CASSLFGYTGELFF. The CDR3 bases are TGTGCCAGCAGTTTATTCGGGTACACCGGGGAGCTGTTTTTT.

The sample holds a few counts of this clone. The chain has TRBV7-2 and TRBJ2-2; D uncertain. V shed 2 bases and J shed 7 bases, with 8 bases lying between them. This CDR3 is built from 13 residues. CDR1 is SGHTA, CDR2 FQGNSA, per germline. The CDR3 DNA is TGTGCCAGCAGCTTATCGGGTATCGGGGAGCTGTTTTTT. Its translation: CASSLSGIGELFF.